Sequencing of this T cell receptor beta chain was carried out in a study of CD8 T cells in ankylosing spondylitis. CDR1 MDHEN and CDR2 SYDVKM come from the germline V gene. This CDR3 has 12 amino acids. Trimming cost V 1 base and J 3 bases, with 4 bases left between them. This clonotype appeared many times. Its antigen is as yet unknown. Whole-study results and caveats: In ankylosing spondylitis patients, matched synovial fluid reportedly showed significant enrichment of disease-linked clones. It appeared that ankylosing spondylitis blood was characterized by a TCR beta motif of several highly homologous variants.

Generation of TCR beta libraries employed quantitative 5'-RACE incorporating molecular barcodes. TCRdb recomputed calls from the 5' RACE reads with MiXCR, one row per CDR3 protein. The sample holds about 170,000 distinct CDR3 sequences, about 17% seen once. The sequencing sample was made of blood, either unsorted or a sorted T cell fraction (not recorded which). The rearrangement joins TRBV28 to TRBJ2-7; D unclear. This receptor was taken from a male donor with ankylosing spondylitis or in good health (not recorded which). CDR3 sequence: CASSLYSYEQYF. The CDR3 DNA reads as TGTGCCAGCAGTTTATATAGCTACGAGCAGTACTTC.